Included here is one T cell receptor beta chain sequence, with context. This sample stems from a study of cytomegalovirus exposure and HLA in healthy donors. The PCR used 60 Vbeta and 13 Jbeta primers. Assay used: immunoSEQ multiplex PCR; TCRdb lists only in-frame clones, some missing. The data show 220,000 or so clones, under 80% seen once. Germline trimming cut 2 bases from V and 4 bases from J; bases unmatched to any gene: 10. Germline V CDR1 and CDR2: SGHRS, YFSETQ. This CDR3 region has 17 residues. The V call is TRBV5-1, the J call TRBJ2-1; 9 bases map to TRBD2. This clonotype was obtained from a woman aged 25 to 39 in good health and CMV-seronegative. Sequenced sample: PBMCs. The CDR3 loop is CASSFRIAAGGYNEQFF. The CDR3 coding sequence is TGCGCCAGCAGCTTTCGGATTGCGGCGGGGGGGTACAATGAGCAGTTCTTC.